The rows below give T cell receptor beta chains drawn from one sample of a study of blood T cell repertoires in COVID-19. Clones were sequenced by immunoSEQ multiplex PCR, and TCRdb holds only the in-frame ones, with some missing. The table has approximately 280,000 clones, about four fifths seen once. Sequencing was carried out using PBMCs or T cells enriched from blood (not recorded which). These receptor sequences come from a middle-aged man who had been exposed to COVID-19. Each CDR3 is given without its conserved first and last residue.

V | CDR3
TRBV7-2 | ASSLDRVVEETQY
TRBV18 | ASSRGQGNQPQH
TRBV27 | ASSFPGATEAF
TRBV14 | ASSQDRGRLTEAF
TRBV9 | ASSWGQGMDSPLH
TRBV5-4 | ASSFRTRGSGNTIY
TRBV3-1/TRBV3-2 | ASSQGTFSNQPQH
TRBV19 | ASRARGRNTEAF
TRBV7-2 | ASATTFTGELF
TRBV11-3 | ASRDRSKSPLH
TRBV30 | AWTTGYGYT
TRBV13 | ASSLEGTADYEQY
TRBV10-2 | ASSRPEGEQF
TRBV5-1 | ASSLDSGPSTDTQY
TRBV7-8 | ASSLSGLGETQY